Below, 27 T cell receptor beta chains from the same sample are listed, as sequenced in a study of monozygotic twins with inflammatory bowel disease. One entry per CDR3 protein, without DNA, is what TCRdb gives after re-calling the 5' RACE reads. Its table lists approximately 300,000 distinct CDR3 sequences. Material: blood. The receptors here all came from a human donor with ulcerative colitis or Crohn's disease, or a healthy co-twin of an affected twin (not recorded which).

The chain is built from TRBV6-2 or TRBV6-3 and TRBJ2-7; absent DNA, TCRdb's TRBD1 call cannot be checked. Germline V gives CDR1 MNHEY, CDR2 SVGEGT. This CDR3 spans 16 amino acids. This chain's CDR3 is CASRIPGQGSPYEQYF.

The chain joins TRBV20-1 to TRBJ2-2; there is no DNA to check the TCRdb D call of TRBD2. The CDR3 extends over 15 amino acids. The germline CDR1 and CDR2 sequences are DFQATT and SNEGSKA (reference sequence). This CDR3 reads CSARGLAGGTGELFF.

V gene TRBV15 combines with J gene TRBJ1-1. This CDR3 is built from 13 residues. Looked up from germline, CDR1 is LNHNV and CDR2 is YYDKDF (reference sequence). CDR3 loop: CATGEWGWTEAFF.

This CDR3 is CASSFLQTGELFF. V is TRBV7-9 and J is TRBJ2-2. Germline values: CDR1 SEHNR, CDR2 FQNEAQ (reference sequence). CDR3 length: 13 residues.

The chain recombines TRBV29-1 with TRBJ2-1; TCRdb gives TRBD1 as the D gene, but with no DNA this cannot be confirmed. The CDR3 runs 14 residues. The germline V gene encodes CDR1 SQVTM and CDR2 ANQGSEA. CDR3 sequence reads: CSVESRTGSIEQFF.

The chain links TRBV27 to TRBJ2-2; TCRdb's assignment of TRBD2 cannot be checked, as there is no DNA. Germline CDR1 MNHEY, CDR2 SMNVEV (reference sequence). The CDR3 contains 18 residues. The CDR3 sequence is CASSFYWDSGADTGELFF.

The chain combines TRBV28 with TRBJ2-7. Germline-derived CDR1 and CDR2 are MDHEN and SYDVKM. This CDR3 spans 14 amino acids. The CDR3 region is CASQITGGSYEQYF.

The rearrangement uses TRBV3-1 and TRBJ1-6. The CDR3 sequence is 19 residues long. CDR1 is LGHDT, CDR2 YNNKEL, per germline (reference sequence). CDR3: CASSQVTWARGQEYSPLHF. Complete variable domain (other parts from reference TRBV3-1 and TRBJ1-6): DTAVSQTPKYLVTQMGNDKSIKCEQNLGHDTMYWYKQDSKKFLKIMFSYNNKELIINETVPNRFSPKSPDKAHLNLHINSLELGDSAVYFCASSQVTWARGQEYSPLHFGNGTRLTVT.

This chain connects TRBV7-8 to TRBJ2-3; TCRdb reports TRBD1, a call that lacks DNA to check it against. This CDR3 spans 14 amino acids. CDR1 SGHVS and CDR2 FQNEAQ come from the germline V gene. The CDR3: CASSRTEVADTQYF. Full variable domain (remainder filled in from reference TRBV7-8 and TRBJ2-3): GAGVSQSPRYKVAKRGQDVALRCDPISGHVSLFWYQQALGQGPEFLTYFQNEAQLDKSGLPSDRFFAERPEGSVSTLKIQRTQQEDSAVYLCASSRTEVADTQYFGPGTRLTVL.

This chain's CDR3 is CASRWTGGGSPLHF. The chain recombines TRBV28 with TRBJ1-6; TCRdb designates TRBD1, a call that cannot be tested without DNA. The CDR3 has 14 amino acids. The germline V gene encodes CDR1 MDHEN and CDR2 SYDVKM.

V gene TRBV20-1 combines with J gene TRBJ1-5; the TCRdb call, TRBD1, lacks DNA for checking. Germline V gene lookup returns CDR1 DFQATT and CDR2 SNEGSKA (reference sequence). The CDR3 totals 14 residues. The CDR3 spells CSAPRVGGYQPQHF.

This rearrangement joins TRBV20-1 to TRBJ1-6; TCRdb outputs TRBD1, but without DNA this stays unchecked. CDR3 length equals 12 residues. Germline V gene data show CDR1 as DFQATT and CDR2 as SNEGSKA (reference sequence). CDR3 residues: CSATNRASPLHF.

This CDR3 is CSAREKPGAAKNTEAFF. V usage is TRBV20-1 and J usage is TRBJ1-1; TCRdb names TRBD1, which stays unverified in the absence of DNA. The CDR3 consists of 17 residues. The V gene's germline CDR1 is DFQATT and CDR2 SNEGSKA (reference sequence).

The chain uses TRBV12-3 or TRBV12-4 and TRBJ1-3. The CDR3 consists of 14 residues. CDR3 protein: CATSSNVVGNTIYF.

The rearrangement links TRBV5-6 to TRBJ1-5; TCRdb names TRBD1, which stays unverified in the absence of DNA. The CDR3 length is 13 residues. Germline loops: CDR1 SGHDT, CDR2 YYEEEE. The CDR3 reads CASSRQGDQPQHF.

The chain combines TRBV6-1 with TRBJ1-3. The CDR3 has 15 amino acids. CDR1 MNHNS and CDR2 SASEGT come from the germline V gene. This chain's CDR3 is CASSVAGGSGNTIYF.

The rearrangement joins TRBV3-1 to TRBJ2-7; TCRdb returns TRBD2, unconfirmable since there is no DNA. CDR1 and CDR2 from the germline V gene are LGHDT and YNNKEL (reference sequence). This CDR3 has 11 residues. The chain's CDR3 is CASTSLYEQYF.

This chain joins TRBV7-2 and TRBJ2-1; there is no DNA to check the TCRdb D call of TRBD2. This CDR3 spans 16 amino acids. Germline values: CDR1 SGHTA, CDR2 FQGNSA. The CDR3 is CASSLDAGLRGVEQFF.

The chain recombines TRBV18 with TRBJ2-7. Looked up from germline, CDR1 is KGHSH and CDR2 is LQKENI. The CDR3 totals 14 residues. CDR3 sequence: CASSPPNGVYEQYF.

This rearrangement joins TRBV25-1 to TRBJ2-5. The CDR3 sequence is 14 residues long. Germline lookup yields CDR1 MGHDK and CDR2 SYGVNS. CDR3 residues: CASSEHITQETQYF. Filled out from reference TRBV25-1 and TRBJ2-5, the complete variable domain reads EADIYQTPRYLVIGTGKKITLECSQTMGHDKMYWYQQDPGMELHLIHYSYGVNSTEKGDLSSESTVSRIRTEHFPLTLESARPSHTSQYLCASSEHITQETQYFGPGTRLLVL.

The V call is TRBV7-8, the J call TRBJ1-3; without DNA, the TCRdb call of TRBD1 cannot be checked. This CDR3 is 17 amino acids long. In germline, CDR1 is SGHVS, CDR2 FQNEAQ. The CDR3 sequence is CASSLYSGHDSGNTIYF.

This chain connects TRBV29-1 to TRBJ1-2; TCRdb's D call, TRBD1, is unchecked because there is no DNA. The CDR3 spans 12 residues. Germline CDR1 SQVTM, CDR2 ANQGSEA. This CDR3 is CSVGTVEYGYTF.

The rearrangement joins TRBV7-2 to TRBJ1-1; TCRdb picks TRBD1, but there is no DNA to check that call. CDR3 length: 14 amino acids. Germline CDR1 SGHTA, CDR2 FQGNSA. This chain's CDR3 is CASSPRAGGTEAFF.

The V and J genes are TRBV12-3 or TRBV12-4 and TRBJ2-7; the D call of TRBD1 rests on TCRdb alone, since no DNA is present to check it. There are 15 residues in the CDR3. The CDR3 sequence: CASREQGAGSYEQYF.

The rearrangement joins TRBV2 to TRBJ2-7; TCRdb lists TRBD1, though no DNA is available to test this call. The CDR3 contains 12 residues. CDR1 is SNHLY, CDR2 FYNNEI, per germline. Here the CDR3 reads CASGTGSYEQYF.

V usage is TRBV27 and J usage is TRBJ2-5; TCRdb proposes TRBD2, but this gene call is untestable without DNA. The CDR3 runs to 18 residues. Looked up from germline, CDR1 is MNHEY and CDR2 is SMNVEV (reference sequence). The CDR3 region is CASSLFFSGRGKRETQYF.

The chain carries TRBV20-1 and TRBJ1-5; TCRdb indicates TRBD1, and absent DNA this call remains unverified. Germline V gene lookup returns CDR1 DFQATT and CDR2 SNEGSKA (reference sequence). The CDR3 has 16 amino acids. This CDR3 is CSARDEGVRGVSAQHF.